The TCR beta chain described here comes from a study of control samples from healthy donors and cancer patients. CDR3 length: 13 amino acids. CDR1 is MNHNY and CDR2 is SVGAGI in the germline V gene (reference sequence). J lost 8 bases, V lost 6 bases, and 3 bases had no gene match. The table came from immunoSEQ multiplex PCR; TCRdb's copy has only in-frame clones and leaves some out. Counted here are 200,000 to 250,000 clones, around 94% occurring once; the ten biggest clones make up approximately 1.5%. The TCR sequence derives from a man aged 45-60 years in good health. The rearrangement joins TRBV6-6 to TRBJ1-4; TRBD1 matches 10 bases. Sequencing was performed on blood. CDR3: CASRATGGEKLFF. Here the CDR3 DNA reads TGTGCCAGCAGGGCGACAGGGGGCGAAAAACTGTTTTTT.